This T cell receptor (beta chain) was sequenced for a study of blood T cell repertoires in COVID-19. Study-level information: There were acute and convalescent COVID-19 samples, and they came from the United States, Italy and Spain. Sources were T cells, B-cell-depleted T cells, or PBMCs; the material itself was cDNA or gDNA.

Clones were read by immunoSEQ multiplex PCR, and TCRdb kept only the in-frame ones, dropping some. Here the sample spans approximately 80,000 clones, 75% to 90% being singletons. The CDR3 has 13 residues. The germline gives CDR1 LNHDA, CDR2 SQIVND (reference sequence). V shed 9 bases and J 4 bases; nucleotides not matched to a gene: 6. The chain carries TRBV19 and TRBJ1-3, with TRBD1 matching over 7 bases. The clonotype originates from a human donor in a cohort sampled during active COVID-19. The sequenced sample was peripheral blood. This chain's CDR3 is CASRTGLGNTIYF. CDR3 nucleotides: TGTGCCAGCCGGACAGGACTGGGAAACACCATATATTTT.